The next 24 T cell receptor beta chains were all read from a single sample in a study of shared clonotypes between healthy human individuals. Generated by immunoSEQ multiplex PCR, the TCRdb table keeps only in-frame clones and is missing some. The sample contains millions of clones, around 90% of which appear only once. The specimen sequenced was naive CD4+ T cells sorted from blood. Subset in this sample: CD45RA+ positively selected. Receptors originate from a man aged 18 to 30 in good health.

This sequence joins TRBV5-1 and TRBJ2-4, with 8 bases matching TRBD2. This CDR3 is 19 amino acids long. The germline CDR1 and CDR2 sequences are SGHRS and YFSETQ. V trimming: 0 bases; J trimming: 1 base; junction bases outside the gene matches: 12. The CDR3 here is CASSLERSGVLAAKNIQYF. The CDR3 nucleotides are TGCGCCAGCAGCTTGGAACGTAGCGGGGTTTTGGCGGCCAAAAACATTCAGTACTTC.

CDR3 in DNA: TGTGCCAGCAGTGCTTCTAGCGGGGCAGCGGATGAGCAGTTCTTC. Encoded protein: CASSASSGAADEQFF. The chain recombines TRBV25-1 with TRBJ2-1; TRBD2 matches at 9 bases. CDR3 size: 15 residues. Germline CDR1 and CDR2: MGHDK and SYGVNS. The trim removed 4 bases at V and 8 bases at J, leaving 9 bases unmatched.

The chain carries TRBV10-3 and TRBJ1-1, with TRBD1 as a possible D gene (5 bases). The V end lost 0 bases, the J end lost 6 bases, and 8 bases lay between the germline ends. This CDR3 is 13 amino acids long. Germline V gene lookup returns CDR1 ENHRY and CDR2 SYGVKD. The DNA of the CDR3 is TGTGCCATCAGTGAGTCAGGGGAGGCTGAAGCTTTCTTT. As protein: CAISESGEAEAFF.

This chain connects TRBV9 to TRBJ1-2, with D unresolved. CDR1 and CDR2 (germline): SGDLS, YYNGEE. The CDR3 loop spans 13 amino acids. The germline V and J ends were trimmed by 8 bases and 2 bases, with 13 bases remaining between them. CDR3 protein: CARPGRLNYGYTF. CDR3 DNA sequence: TGTGCCAGGCCTGGGCGGCTCAACTATGGCTACACCTTC.

This chain links TRBV14 with TRBJ1-3; D call uncertain. Per germline, CDR1 SGHDN and CDR2 FVKESK. Deletions cut 6 bases from V and 1 base from J, with 10 bases between. The CDR3 extends over 14 amino acids. The CDR3 sequence is CASSSTPSGNTIYF. The CDR3 DNA sequence: TGTGCCAGCAGTTCGACACCTTCTGGAAACACCATATATTTT.

The rearrangement links TRBV7-2 to TRBJ2-4, with D unclear. Between the trimmed V and J ends, which lost 5 bases and 6 bases, there was a span of 8 bases. The CDR3 runs 12 residues. From germline, CDR1 is SGHTA and CDR2 FQGNSA. In DNA, the CDR3 is TGTGCCAGCAGCCCCGATACAAACATTCAGTACTTC. Translating gives CASSPDTNIQYF.

The CDR3 sequence is CASSDQGQGHDNEQFF. As DNA, the CDR3 is TGCGCCAGCAGTGACCAGGGACAGGGACACGACAATGAGCAGTTCTTC. The gene calls are TRBV10-1 and TRBJ2-1; 9 nucleotides align to TRBD1. The CDR3 extends over 16 amino acids. CDR1 WNHNN and CDR2 SYGVQD come from the germline V gene (reference sequence). Trimming at V came to 3 bases and at J to 5 bases, leaving 8 bases not matched to a gene.

The chain links TRBV18 to TRBJ2-7, with 7 bases fitting TRBD2. The V segment lost 2 bases and the J segment 7 bases; nucleotides outside the gene matches: 11. Per the germline V gene, CDR1 is KGHSH and CDR2 is LQKENI. This CDR3 is 15 amino acids long. The chain's CDR3 is CASSPFQGGSEEQYF. The CDR3, as DNA: TGTGCCAGCTCACCATTCCAGGGAGGGTCGGAAGAGCAGTACTTC.

V and J are TRBV9 and TRBJ2-2, with 8 bases aligning to TRBD1. Germline-derived CDR1 and CDR2 are SGDLS and YYNGEE. The CDR3 length is 16 residues. V gave up 3 bases and J gave up 1 base; unmatched junction bases: 5. CDR3 protein: CASSGQGNLNTGELFF. Here the CDR3 DNA reads TGTGCCAGCAGCGGACAGGGGAACCTGAACACCGGGGAGCTGTTTTTT.

Note on this clone: The same CDR3 arises from other DNA sequences in this sample as well. The chain carries TRBV5-1 and TRBJ1-6; D not certain. CDR1 and CDR2 from the germline V gene are SGHRS and YFSETQ. The CDR3 totals 13 residues. V lost 0 bases to trimming and J lost 6 bases, with 4 bases between them. The CDR3 region has the DNA TGCGCCAGCAGCTTGGGGGGTAATTCACCCCTCCACTTT. This translates into CASSLGGNSPLHF. The whole variable domain, remainder taken from reference TRBV5-1 and TRBJ1-6, is KAGVTQTPRYLIKTRGQQVTLSCSPISGHRSVSWYQQTPGQGLQFLFEYFSETQRNKGNFPGRFSGRQFSNSRSEMNVSTLELGDSALYLCASSLGGNSPLHFGNGTRLTVT.

The CDR3 sequence: CASSLDVYEQYF. The CDR3 DNA is TGTGCCAGCAGCTTAGATGTCTACGAGCAGTACTTC. The chain recombines TRBV7-9 with TRBJ2-7, with D unclear. The germline V gene has CDR1 SEHNR and CDR2 FQNEAQ (reference sequence). The V end lost 1 base, the J end lost 3 bases, and 4 bases lay between the germline ends. This CDR3 has 12 amino acids.

V usage is TRBV2 and J usage is TRBJ1-1; TRBD1 matches 7 bases. Trimming cost V 6 bases and J 3 bases; bases outside gene matches: 7. The CDR3 length is 14 residues. Germline values: CDR1 SNHLY, CDR2 FYNNEI. The CDR3, as DNA: TGTGCCAGCAGGTTCGACAGGGAACACACTGAAGCTTTCTTT. Its translation is CASRFDREHTEAFF.

This clone appeared a single time. The V gene is TRBV10-3, the J gene TRBJ2-2; no clear D. The germline gives CDR1 ENHRY, CDR2 SYGVKD. V lost 2 bases, J lost 1 base, and 8 bases lay in between. The CDR3 totals 15 residues. The CDR3 reads CAISEVPVNTGELFF. The CDR3 DNA reads TGTGCCATCAGTGAGGTACCGGTGAACACCGGGGAGCTGTTTTTT.

The V and J genes are TRBV7-9 and TRBJ2-7; D gene uncertain. CDR1 SEHNR and CDR2 FQNEAQ come from the germline V gene (reference sequence). V dropped 3 bases and J dropped 0 bases, with 21 bases sitting between them. This CDR3 is built from 18 residues. The CDR3 region is CASSFRPTPPKHSYEQYF. The CDR3 DNA follows: TGTGCCAGCAGCTTTCGGCCCACTCCACCCAAACACTCCTACGAGCAGTACTTC.

The J gene is TRBJ2-2, the V gene TRBV7-2; TRBD1 aligns across 7 bases. Germline CDR1 is SGHTA and CDR2 is FQGNSA. V lost 4 bases to trimming and J lost 4 bases; unmatched junction nucleotides: 6. The length of the CDR3 is 15 residues. The CDR3 sequence: CASSSDGQVTGELFF. Written as DNA, the CDR3 is TGTGCCAGCAGCTCAGACGGACAGGTCACCGGGGAGCTGTTTTTT.

This chain connects TRBV7-2 to TRBJ2-2; 7 bases match TRBD2. The V and J ends lost 2 bases and 10 bases, in that order; junction bases with no gene match: 7. CDR1 SGHTA and CDR2 FQGNSA come from the germline V gene. The CDR3 length is 14 residues. The CDR3 sequence is CASSLIGRVTELFF. The CDR3 DNA reads as TGTGCCAGCAGCTTAATAGGGAGGGTGACGGAGCTGTTTTTT.

CDR3 amino acids: CASSFREGSPLHF. DNA for the CDR3: TGTGCCAGCAGTTTTAGAGAGGGTTCACCCCTCCACTTT. This chain joins TRBV28 and TRBJ1-6; D is ambiguous. The V and J ends lost 3 bases and 9 bases respectively, with 9 bases between them. The germline gives CDR1 MDHEN, CDR2 SYDVKM. CDR3 size: 13 residues.

As regards this clone: At one end, the junction sequence differs from germline, possibly due to a read error. This CDR3 is CVSSPRGLLGEQFF. For the CDR3, the DNA is TGTGTCAGCAGCCCGAGGGGGTTACTTGGTGAGCAGTTCTTC. J is TRBJ2-1 and V is TRBV9; maybe TRBD1 (6 bases). The CDR3 has 14 amino acids. Germline V gives CDR1 SGDLS, CDR2 YYNGEE.

This clone has just one count. This chain joins TRBV5-6 and TRBJ2-7, with TRBD1 identical over 8 bases. The germline CDR1 and CDR2 sequences are SGHDT and YYEEEE. V lost 2 bases, J lost 3 bases, and 4 bases stayed unmatched. This CDR3 region has 14 residues. The CDR3 here is CASSLPGQVYEQYF. CDR3 sequence (DNA): TGTGCCAGCAGCTTACCGGGACAGGTCTACGAGCAGTACTTC.

The J gene is TRBJ2-7, the V gene TRBV6-6; D is perhaps TRBD1 (6 bases). Deletions cut 0 bases from V and 6 bases from J, with 9 bases between. Germline V CDR1 and CDR2: MNHNY, SVGAGI (reference sequence). The CDR3 spans 13 residues. The DNA for the CDR3 is TGTGCCAGCAGTTACTCGACAGGCCCCGAGCAGTACTTC. Translated, it gives CASSYSTGPEQYF.

The rearrangement joins TRBV2 to TRBJ2-2; D gene uncertain. The CDR3 contains 12 residues. From germline, CDR1 is SNHLY and CDR2 FYNNEI. Trimming stripped 4 bases from V and 7 bases from J, with 7 bases between. CDR3 amino acids: CASSAGVGELFF. The DNA for the CDR3 is TGTGCCAGCAGTGCAGGAGTCGGGGAGCTGTTTTTT.

J is TRBJ2-3 and V is TRBV9, with D possibly called TRBD1 or TRBD2 (5 bases each). The CDR3 runs 14 residues. Germline V CDR1 and CDR2: SGDLS, YYNGEE. Trimming cost V 2 bases and J 9 bases, with 16 bases left between them. CDR3 coding DNA: TGTGCCAGCAGCGTGGACCATGGGGGTGGGACGCAGTATTTT. Its translation is CASSVDHGGGTQYF. The full variable domain, rest sourced from reference TRBV9 and TRBJ2-3, is DSGVTQTPKHLITATGQRVTLRCSPRSGDLSVYWYQQSLDQGLQFLIQYYNGEERAKGNILERFSAQQFPDLHSELNLSSLELGDSALYFCASSVDHGGGTQYFGPGTRLTVL.

V is TRBV18 and J is TRBJ2-3; TRBD2 matches 7 bases. Trimming took 6 bases from V and 0 from J; bases not matched to a gene: 12. The germline V gene has CDR1 KGHSH and CDR2 LQKENI. This CDR3 comprises 17 residues. CDR3 nucleotides: TGTGCCAGCTCCCTATACTCTAGCGGACAAAGCACAGATACGCAGTATTTT. Translating it yields CASSLYSSGQSTDTQYF.

This chain links TRBV19 with TRBJ2-3, with 9 positions matching TRBD2. The V gene's germline CDR1 is LNHDA and CDR2 SQIVND (reference sequence). Germline trimming cut 3 bases from V and 6 bases from J; bases unmatched to any gene: 4. This CDR3 has 14 residues. As DNA, the CDR3 is TGTGCCAGTAGTATCAGCGGGGGGCGGGATACGCAGTATTTT. Residues: CASSISGGRDTQYF.